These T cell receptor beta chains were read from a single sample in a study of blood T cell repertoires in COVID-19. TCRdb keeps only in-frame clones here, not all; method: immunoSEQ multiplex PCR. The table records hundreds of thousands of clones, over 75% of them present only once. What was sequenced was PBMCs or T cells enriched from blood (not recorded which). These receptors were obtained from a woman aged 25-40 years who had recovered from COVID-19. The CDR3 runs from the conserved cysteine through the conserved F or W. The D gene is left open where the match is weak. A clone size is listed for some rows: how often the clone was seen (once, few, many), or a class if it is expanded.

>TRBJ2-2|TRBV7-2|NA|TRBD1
CASSLGQGDGELFF
TGTGCCAGCAGCTTAGGACAGGGGGACGGGGAGCTGTTTTTT
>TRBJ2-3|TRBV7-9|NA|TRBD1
CASSPMDRDFTDTQYF
TGTGCCAGCAGCCCGATGGACAGGGATTTCACAGATACGCAGTATTTT
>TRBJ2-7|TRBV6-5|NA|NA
CASRARTGSSYEQYF
TGTGCCAGCAGAGCCCGGACGGGAAGCTCCTACGAGCAGTACTTC
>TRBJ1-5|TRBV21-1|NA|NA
CASSKEGTGGAPQHF
TGTGCCAGCAGCAAAGAGGGGACAGGGGGCGCCCCCCAGCATTTT
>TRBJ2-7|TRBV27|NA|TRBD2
CASSLSWTSGRSFEQYF
TGTGCCAGCAGTTTATCGTGGACTAGCGGGAGAAGTTTCGAGCAGTACTTC
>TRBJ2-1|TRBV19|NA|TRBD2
CASSPGLAGAGEQFF
TGTGCCAGTAGTCCGGGACTAGCGGGAGCGGGGGAGCAGTTCTTC
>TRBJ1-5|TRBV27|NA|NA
CASSRQEGQPQHF
TGTGCCAGCAGCCGTCAGGAGGGTCAGCCCCAGCATTTT
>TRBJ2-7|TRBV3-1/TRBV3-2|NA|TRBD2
CASSLLAGGDEQYF
TGTGCCAGCAGCCTGTTAGCGGGGGGTGATGAGCAGTACTTC
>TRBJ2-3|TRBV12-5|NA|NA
CASGEQSTDTQYF
TGTGCTAGTGGAGAACAGAGCACAGATACGCAGTATTTT
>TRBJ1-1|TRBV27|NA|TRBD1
CASRGQGGDEAFF
TGTGCCAGCAGAGGACAGGGAGGTGATGAAGCTTTCTTT
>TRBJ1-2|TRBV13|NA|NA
CASSYRGLPYGYTF
TGTGCCAGCAGCTACCGGGGTCTCCCCTATGGCTACACCTTC
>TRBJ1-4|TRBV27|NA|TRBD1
CASSRDRGRNEKLFF
TGTGCCAGCAGTCGCGACAGGGGGCGTAATGAAAAACTGTTTTTT
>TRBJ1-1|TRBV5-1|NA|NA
CASRKDRGGIEAFF
TGCGCCAGCAGGAAGGACCGGGGGGGTATCGAAGCTTTCTTT
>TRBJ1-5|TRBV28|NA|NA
CASSLLQGQPQHF
TGTGCCAGCAGTTTGCTACAGGGACAGCCCCAGCATTTT
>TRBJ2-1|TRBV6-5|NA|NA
CASSYGPLGYNEQFF
TGTGCCAGCAGTTACGGGCCCCTTGGCTACAATGAGCAGTTCTTC
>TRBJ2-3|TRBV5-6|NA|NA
CASSFLTGMGTDTQYF
TGTGCCAGCAGCTTCTTAACAGGGATGGGCACAGATACGCAGTATTTT
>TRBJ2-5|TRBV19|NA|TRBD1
CASSTGQGAETQYF
TGTGCCAGTAGTACGGGACAGGGGGCTGAGACCCAGTACTTC
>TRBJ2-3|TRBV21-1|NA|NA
CASSKVAGGPDTQYF
TGTGCCAGCAGCAAAGTAGCGGGGGGCCCAGATACGCAGTATTTT
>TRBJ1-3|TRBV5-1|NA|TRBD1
CASSGGQGWPGNTIYF
TGCGCCAGCAGCGGGGGACAGGGATGGCCTGGAAACACCATATATTTT
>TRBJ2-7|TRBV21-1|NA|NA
CASSVLDRGASYEQYF
TGTGCCAGCAGCGTGCTGGACAGGGGGGCCTCCTACGAGCAGTACTTC
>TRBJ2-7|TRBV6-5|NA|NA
CASRYGRTYEQYF
TGTGCCAGCAGGTACGGGAGAACCTACGAGCAGTACTTC
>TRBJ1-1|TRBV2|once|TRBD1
CASSGGQGAPTEAFF
TGTGCCAGCAGTGGCGGGCAGGGGGCGCCCACTGAAGCTTTCTTT
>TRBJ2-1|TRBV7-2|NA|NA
CASSLEASAYNEQFF
TGTGCCAGCAGCTTAGAGGCTAGCGCGTACAATGAGCAGTTCTTC
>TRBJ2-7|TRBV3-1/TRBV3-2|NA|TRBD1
CASSRDSYYEQYF
TGTGCCAGCAGCCGGGACAGCTACTACGAGCAGTACTTC
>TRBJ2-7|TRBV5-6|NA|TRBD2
CASSFTAGGSGRQYF
TGTGCCAGCAGCTTCACAGCGGGGGGTTCAGGTCGGCAGTACTTC
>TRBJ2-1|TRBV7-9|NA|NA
CASSLGQGSYEQFF
TGTGCCAGCAGCTTAGGTCAGGGGTCGTATGAGCAGTTCTTC
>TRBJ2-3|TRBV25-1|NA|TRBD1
CASRQGTGGFTDTQYF
TGTGCCAGCAGGCAAGGGACAGGGGGGTTCACAGATACGCAGTATTTT
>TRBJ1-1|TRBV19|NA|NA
CARPLLKGPQGDTEAFF
TGTGCCAGACCCCTCCTCAAGGGCCCACAAGGGGACACTGAAGCTTTCTTT
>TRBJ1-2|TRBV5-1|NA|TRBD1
CASSFSTETGTYGYTF
TGCGCCAGCAGCTTCTCAACTGAGACAGGGACCTATGGCTACACCTTC
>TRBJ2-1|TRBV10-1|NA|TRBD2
CASSLSGSYNEQFF
TGCGCCAGCTCACTTAGCGGGAGCTACAATGAGCAGTTCTTC
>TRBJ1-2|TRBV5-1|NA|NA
CASSSTAGDTGYTF
TGCGCCAGCAGCTCAACCGCAGGGGATACTGGCTACACCTTC
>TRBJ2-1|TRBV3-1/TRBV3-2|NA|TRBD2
CASSHRLAETGNNEQFF
TGTGCCAGCAGCCATAGACTAGCGGAAACAGGCAACAATGAGCAGTTCTTC
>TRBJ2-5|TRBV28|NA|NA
CASRASQETQYF
TGTGCCAGCAGAGCTAGCCAAGAGACCCAGTACTTC
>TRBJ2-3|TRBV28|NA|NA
CASSSGQTTDTQYF
TGTGCCAGCAGTTCCGGACAGACCACAGATACGCAGTATTTT
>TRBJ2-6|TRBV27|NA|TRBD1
CASRGQASSGANVLTF
TGTGCCAGCAGGGGACAGGCCAGCTCTGGGGCCAACGTCCTGACTTTC
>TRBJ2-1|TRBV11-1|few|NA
CASSLGRSSYNEQFF
TGTGCCAGCAGCTTAGGGAGGAGCTCCTACAATGAGCAGTTCTTC
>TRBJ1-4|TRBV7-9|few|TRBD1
CASSSGQPNEKLFF
TGTGCCAGCAGCTCGGGACAGCCTAATGAAAAACTGTTTTTT
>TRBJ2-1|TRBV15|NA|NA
CATSRGAEYNEQFF
TGTGCCACCAGCAGAGGAGCGGAATACAATGAGCAGTTCTTC
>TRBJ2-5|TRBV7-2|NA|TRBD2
CASSLGGTSEETQYF
TGTGCCAGCAGCTTAGGAGGGACTAGCGAAGAGACCCAGTACTTC
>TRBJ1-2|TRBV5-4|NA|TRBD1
CASSEEFGQGAEGYTF
TGTGCCAGCAGCGAGGAATTCGGACAGGGGGCTGAGGGCTACACCTTC
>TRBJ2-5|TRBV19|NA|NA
CASSTAPGETQYF
TGTGCCAGTAGTACGGCCCCCGGGGAGACCCAGTACTTC
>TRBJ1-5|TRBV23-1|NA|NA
CASTGRGGLEDQPQHF
TGCGCCAGCACCGGCCGGGGGGGGTTAGAGGATCAGCCCCAGCATTTT
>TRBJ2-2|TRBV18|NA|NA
CASSPPTSKRTGELFF
TGTGCCAGCTCACCACCGACTAGTAAGAGGACCGGGGAGCTGTTTTTT
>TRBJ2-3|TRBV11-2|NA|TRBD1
CASSSRTGRTQYF
TGTGCCAGCAGCAGTCGGACAGGAAGAACGCAGTATTTT
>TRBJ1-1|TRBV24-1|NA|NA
CATSASGNTEAFF
TGTGCCACCAGTGCATCAGGGAACACTGAAGCTTTCTTT
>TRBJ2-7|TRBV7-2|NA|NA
CASRQAGEQYF
TGTGCCAGCAGGCAAGCAGGGGAGCAGTACTTC
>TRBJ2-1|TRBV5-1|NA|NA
CASSMTLEREQFF
TGCGCCAGCAGCATGACCCTAGAGCGTGAGCAGTTCTTC
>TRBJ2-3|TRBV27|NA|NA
CASSSRLVGTDTQYF
TGTGCCAGCAGTTCTAGGCTAGTGGGCACAGATACGCAGTATTTT
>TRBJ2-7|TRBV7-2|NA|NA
CASSLRFLDHEQYF
TGTGCCAGCAGCTTACGGTTTCTAGACCACGAGCAGTACTTC
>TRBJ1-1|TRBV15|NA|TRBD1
CATSATGVAFF
TGTGCCACCAGCGCGACAGGGGTAGCTTTCTTT
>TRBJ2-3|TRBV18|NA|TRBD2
CASSPGLAGLDTQYF
TGTGCCAGCTCACCGGGACTAGCGGGATTAGATACGCAGTATTTT
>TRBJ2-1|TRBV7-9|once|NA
CASSPRSREGEQFF
TGTGCCAGCAGCCCCAGGAGCAGAGAGGGAGAGCAGTTCTTC
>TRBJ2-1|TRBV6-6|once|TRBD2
CASSYGGGTYNEQFF
TGTGCCAGCAGTTACGGGGGGGGGACGTACAATGAGCAGTTCTTC